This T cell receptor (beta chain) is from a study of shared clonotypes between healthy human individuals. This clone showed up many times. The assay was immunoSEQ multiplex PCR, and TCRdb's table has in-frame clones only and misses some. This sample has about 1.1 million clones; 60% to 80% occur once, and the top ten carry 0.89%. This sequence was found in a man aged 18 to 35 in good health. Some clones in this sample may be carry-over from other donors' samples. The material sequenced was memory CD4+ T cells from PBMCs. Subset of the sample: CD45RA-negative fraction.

In DNA, the CDR3 is TGTGCCAGCAGTAGAGGGACTAGCGGCCTAGGGGGCACAGATACGCAGTATTTT. This encodes CASSRGTSGLGGTDTQYF. This sequence joins TRBV27 and TRBJ2-3; 11 bases are a match to TRBD2. Germline values: CDR1 MNHEY, CDR2 SMNVEV (reference sequence). With V trimmed by 5 bases and J by 1 base, 11 bases remained unmatched. The CDR3 is 18 residues long.